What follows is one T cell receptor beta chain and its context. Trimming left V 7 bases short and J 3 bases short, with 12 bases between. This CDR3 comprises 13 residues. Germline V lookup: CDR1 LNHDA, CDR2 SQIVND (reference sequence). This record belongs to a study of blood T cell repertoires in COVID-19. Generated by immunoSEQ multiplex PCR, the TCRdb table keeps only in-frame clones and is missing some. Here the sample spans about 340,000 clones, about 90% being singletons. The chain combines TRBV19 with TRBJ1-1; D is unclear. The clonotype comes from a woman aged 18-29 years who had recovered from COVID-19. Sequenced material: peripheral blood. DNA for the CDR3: TGTGCCAGTAAAACGGGAGTTCACACTGAAGCTTTCTTT. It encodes CASKTGVHTEAFF.